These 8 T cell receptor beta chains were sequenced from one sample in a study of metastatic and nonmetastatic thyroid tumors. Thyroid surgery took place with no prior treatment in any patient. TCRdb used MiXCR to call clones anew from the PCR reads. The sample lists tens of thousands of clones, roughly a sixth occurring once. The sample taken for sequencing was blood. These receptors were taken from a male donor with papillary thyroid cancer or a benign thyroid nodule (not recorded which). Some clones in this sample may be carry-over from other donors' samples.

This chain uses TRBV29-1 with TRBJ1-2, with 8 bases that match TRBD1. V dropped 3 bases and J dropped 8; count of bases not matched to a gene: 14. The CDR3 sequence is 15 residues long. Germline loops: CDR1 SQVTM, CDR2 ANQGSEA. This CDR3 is CSVEVNGQGTGGYTF. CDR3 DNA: TGCAGCGTTGAGGTGAATGGGCAGGGGACAGGCGGCTACACCTTC.

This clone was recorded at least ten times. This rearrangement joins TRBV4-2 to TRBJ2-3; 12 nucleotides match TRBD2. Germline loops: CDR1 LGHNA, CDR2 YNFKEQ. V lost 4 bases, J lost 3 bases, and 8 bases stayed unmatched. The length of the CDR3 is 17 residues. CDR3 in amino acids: CASSPELAGGGTDTQYF. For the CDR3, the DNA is TGTGCCAGCAGCCCTGAACTAGCGGGGGGCGGGACAGATACGCAGTATTTT.

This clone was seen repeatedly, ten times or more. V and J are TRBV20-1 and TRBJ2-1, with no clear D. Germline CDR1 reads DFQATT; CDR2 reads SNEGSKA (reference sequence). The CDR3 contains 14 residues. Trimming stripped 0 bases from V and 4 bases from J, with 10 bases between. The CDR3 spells CSARDVGYYNEQFF. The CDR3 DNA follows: TGCAGTGCTAGAGATGTGGGGTATTACAATGAGCAGTTCTTC.

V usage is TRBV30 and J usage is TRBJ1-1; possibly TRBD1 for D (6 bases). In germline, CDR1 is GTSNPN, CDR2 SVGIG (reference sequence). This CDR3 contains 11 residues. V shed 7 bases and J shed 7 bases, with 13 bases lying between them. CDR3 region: CASDRGLEAFF. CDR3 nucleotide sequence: TGTGCCTCCGACCGGGGGCTTGAAGCTTTCTTT.

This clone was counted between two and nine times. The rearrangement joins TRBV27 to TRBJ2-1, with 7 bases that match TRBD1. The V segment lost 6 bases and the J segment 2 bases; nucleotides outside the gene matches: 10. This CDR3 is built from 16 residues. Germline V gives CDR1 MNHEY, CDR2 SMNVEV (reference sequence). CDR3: CASRSDRAVTYNEQFF. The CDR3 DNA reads TGTGCCAGCAGAAGTGACAGGGCGGTGACCTACAATGAGCAGTTCTTC.

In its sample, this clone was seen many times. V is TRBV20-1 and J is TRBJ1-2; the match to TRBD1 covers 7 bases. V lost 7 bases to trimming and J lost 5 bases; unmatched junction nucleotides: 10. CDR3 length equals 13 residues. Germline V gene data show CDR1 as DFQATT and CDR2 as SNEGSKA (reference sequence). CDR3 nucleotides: TGCAGTGTAATGGGTGACAGGGCGTATGGCTACACCTTC. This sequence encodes CSVMGDRAYGYTF.

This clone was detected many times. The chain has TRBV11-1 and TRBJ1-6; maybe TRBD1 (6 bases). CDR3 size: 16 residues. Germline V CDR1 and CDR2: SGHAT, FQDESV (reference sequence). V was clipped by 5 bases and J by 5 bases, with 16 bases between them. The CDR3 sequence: CASSGDQGNNNSPLHF. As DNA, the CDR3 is TGTGCCAGCAGCGGGGATCAGGGGAATAATAATTCACCCCTCCACTTT.

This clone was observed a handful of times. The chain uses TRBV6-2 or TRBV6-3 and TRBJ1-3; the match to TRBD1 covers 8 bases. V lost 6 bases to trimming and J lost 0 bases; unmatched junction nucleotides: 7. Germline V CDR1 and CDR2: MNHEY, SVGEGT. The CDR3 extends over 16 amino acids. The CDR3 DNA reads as TGTGCCAGCAGCCAGGGACAGGTTAGCTCTGGAAACACCATATATTTT. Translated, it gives CASSQGQVSSGNTIYF.